Below, 30 T cell receptor beta chains from the same sample are listed, as sequenced in a study of shared clonotypes between healthy human individuals. Sequenced by immunoSEQ multiplex PCR; TCRdb stores in-frame clones only, minus some. Here the sample spans 2 million to 2.5 million clones, around 95% being singletons. The sequenced sample consisted of naive CD4+ T cells sorted from blood. Regarding subset: CD45RA+ positively selected. Source of these receptors: a man younger than 35 in good health.

The chain combines TRBV10-3 with TRBJ1-6; 7 bases agree with TRBD1. Germline-derived CDR1 and CDR2 are ENHRY and SYGVKD. This CDR3 spans 13 amino acids. The CDR3 DNA is TGTGCAACTACAGGGGATGAAAATTCACCCCTCCACTTT. Translating gives CATTGDENSPLHF.

The chain joins TRBV10-3 to TRBJ2-7, with TRBD2 identical over 9 bases. J gave up 3 bases and V 2 bases, and 5 bases lay outside the gene matches. CDR3 size: 15 residues. In germline, CDR1 is ENHRY, CDR2 SYGVKD. CDR3 protein: CAISEGAGGLYEQYF. The CDR3 nucleotides read TGTGCCATCAGTGAGGGAGCGGGGGGACTCTACGAGCAGTACTTC.

This chain joins TRBV5-1 and TRBJ1-5; D is unclear. From germline, CDR1 is SGHRS and CDR2 YFSETQ. This CDR3 contains 13 residues. V gave up 0 bases and J gave up 4 bases, with 5 bases separating them. In DNA form, the CDR3 reads TGCGCCAGCAGCTTGGCCCAAAATCAGCCCCAGCATTTT. Translating gives CASSLAQNQPQHF.

The J gene is TRBJ2-1, the V gene TRBV18, with TRBD2 matching 10 bases. This CDR3 has 17 amino acids. V lost 4 bases to trimming and J lost 0 bases; unmatched junction nucleotides: 6. Per the germline V gene, CDR1 is KGHSH and CDR2 is LQKENI. The CDR3 bases are TGTGCCAGCTCACGTGGACTAGCGGTTAGCTCCTACAATGAGCAGTTCTTC. This gives the protein CASSRGLAVSSYNEQFF. The variable domain in full, completed from reference TRBV18 and TRBJ2-1, reads NAGVMQNPRHLVRRRGQEARLRCSPMKGHSHVYWYRQLPEEGLKFMVYLQKENIIDESGMPKERFSAEFPKEGPSILRIQQVVRGDSAAYFCASSRGLAVSSYNEQFFGPGTRLTVL.

This chain links TRBV5-1 with TRBJ2-1; 9 bases align to TRBD2. Germline trimming cut 4 bases from V and 4 bases from J; bases unmatched to any gene: 6. This CDR3 is built from 15 residues. Germline V gene sequence: CDR1 SGHRS, CDR2 YFSETQ. The CDR3 is CASSEAGGRYNEQFF. CDR3 DNA: TGCGCCAGCAGCGAAGCGGGGGGCCGATACAATGAGCAGTTCTTC.

V and J are TRBV6-1 and TRBJ1-4, with 7 bases identical to TRBD1. The trim removed 5 bases at V and 4 bases at J, leaving 7 bases unmatched. The CDR3 runs to 15 residues. CDR1 is MNHNS and CDR2 is SASEGT in the germline V gene. CDR3 sequence reads: CASSLQGMGNEKLFF. The CDR3 DNA reads as TGTGCCAGCAGTCTACAGGGGATGGGTAATGAAAAACTGTTTTTT.

On this clone: The sample holds other DNA sequences that translate to the same CDR3. The gene calls are TRBV5-4 and TRBJ2-5; 8 bases match TRBD1. The CDR3 is 14 amino acids. CDR1 SGHNT and CDR2 YYREEE come from the germline V gene (reference sequence). Losses at the gene ends were 4 bases for V and 4 bases for J; bases not matched to a gene: 6. CDR3 sequence (DNA): TGTGCCAGCAGCCCAGGACAGGGACGAGAGACCCAGTACTTC. Amino acid sequence: CASSPGQGRETQYF.

The gene calls are TRBV18 and TRBJ1-4; D gene unclear. The CDR3 consists of 14 residues. Germline assignment: CDR1 KGHSH and CDR2 LQKENI. V was cut by 4 bases and J by 3 bases, with 9 bases left in between. CDR3 nucleotides: TGTGCCAGCTCACTGTTATCAGCTAATGAAAAACTGTTTTTT. It yields the protein CASSLLSANEKLFF.

The chain joins TRBV10-1 to TRBJ1-5; maybe TRBD1 (6 bases). CDR3 length: 13 residues. Trimming removed 5 bases at V and 5 bases at J, with 10 bases between. The germline V gene has CDR1 WNHNN and CDR2 SYGVQD (reference sequence). This chain's CDR3 is CASSRQGHQPQHF. In nucleotides, the CDR3 is TGCGCCAGCAGTCGCCAGGGGCATCAGCCCCAGCATTTT.

The J gene is TRBJ2-5, the V gene TRBV11-2, with TRBD1 identical over 8 bases. This CDR3 contains 16 residues. Germline V gives CDR1 SGHAT, CDR2 FQNNGV. The trim removed 1 base at V and 5 bases at J, leaving 9 bases unmatched. The CDR3 region has the DNA TGTGCCAGCAGCTTAGTTCCAGGGGGCGCTTATGAGACCCAGTACTTC. Translating gives CASSLVPGGAYETQYF. Filled out from reference TRBV11-2 and TRBJ2-5, the complete variable domain reads EAGVAQSPRYKIIEKRQSVAFWCNPISGHATLYWYQQILGQGPKLLIQFQNNGVVDDSQLPKDRFSAERLKGVDSTLKIQPAKLEDSAVYLCASSLVPGGAYETQYFGPGTRLLVL.

The chain combines TRBV14 with TRBJ2-2, with a possible D match to TRBD1 (6 bases). This CDR3 contains 15 residues. Germline loops: CDR1 SGHDN, CDR2 FVKESK. V lost 1 base to trimming and J lost 5 bases, with 11 bases between them. This CDR3 is CASSQVVGTTGELFF. For the CDR3, the DNA is TGTGCCAGCAGCCAAGTTGTAGGGACAACCGGGGAGCTGTTTTTT.

The gene calls are TRBV25-1 and TRBJ2-7; D is unresolved. Germline loops: CDR1 MGHDK, CDR2 SYGVNS. V lost 2 bases, J lost 2 bases, and 10 bases lay in between. This CDR3 has 14 amino acids. The CDR3 protein is CASSEAGVTYEQYF. The CDR3 DNA sequence: TGTGCCAGCAGTGAAGCAGGAGTTACCTACGAGCAGTACTTC.

The chain employs TRBV28 and TRBJ1-2; TRBD1 is a possible D gene (5 bases). The V and J ends lost 2 bases and 4 bases respectively, with 11 bases between them. The CDR3 has 14 residues. CDR1 and CDR2 (germline): MDHEN, SYDVKM. The CDR3 is CASSLQGTIYGYTF. The CDR3 bases are TGTGCCAGCAGTTTACAGGGTACGATCTATGGCTACACCTTC.

The gene calls are TRBV5-6 and TRBJ2-2; 7 bases match TRBD1. The CDR3 is 16 residues long. The V segment lost 2 bases and the J segment 3 bases; nucleotides outside the gene matches: 7. CDR1 and CDR2 (germline): SGHDT, YYEEEE. The CDR3 protein is CASSLSTGVDTGELFF. The CDR3 nucleotides are TGTGCCAGCAGCTTATCAACAGGGGTCGACACCGGGGAGCTGTTTTTT.

The chain couples TRBV6-1 to TRBJ1-2, with D tentatively TRBD1 (5 bases). The germline CDR1 and CDR2 sequences are MNHNS and SASEGT. The CDR3 covers 14 residues. V lost 4 bases and J 8 bases, leaving 17 bases between the germline ends. The CDR3, as DNA: TGTGCCAGCAGTGCCCTGGGACGGCCGATGGGCTACACCTTC. As protein: CASSALGRPMGYTF.

The chain uses TRBV6-6 and TRBJ2-1, with D possibly matching TRBD2 (6 bases). V lost 9 bases and J lost 0, with 12 bases in between. Germline V CDR1 and CDR2: MNHNY, SVGAGI (reference sequence). The CDR3 is made up of 14 amino acids. CDR3 amino acids: CASLAATSYNEQFF. The CDR3 coding sequence is TGTGCCAGTTTAGCGGCTACCTCCTACAATGAGCAGTTCTTC.

The chain combines TRBV2 with TRBJ2-7; tentatively, D is TRBD1 or TRBD2 (5 bases each). The CDR3 is made up of 13 amino acids. Trimming shortened V by 6 bases and J by 1 base, and 10 bases separated the two germline ends. CDR1 and CDR2 from the germline V gene are SNHLY and FYNNEI. The CDR3 protein is CASSWDDSYEQYF. In DNA, the CDR3 is TGTGCCAGCAGCTGGGACGATTCCTACGAGCAGTACTTC.

This chain uses TRBV30 with TRBJ1-5, with D unclear. Germline CDR1 reads GTSNPN; CDR2 reads SVGIG (reference sequence). The CDR3 runs 18 residues. Trimming shortened V by 4 bases and J by 5 bases, and 27 bases separated the two germline ends. The CDR3 DNA sequence: TGTGCCTGGACGGTAAAGACCGCCCTCGCTCCTGAGGATCAGCCCCAGCATTTT. Its protein is CAWTVKTALAPEDQPQHF.

In its sample, this clone was seen once. The CDR3 sequence is CASLPPGGRMYEQYF. CDR3 nucleotides: TGTGCCAGCCTCCCCCCCGGGGGAAGGATGTACGAGCAGTACTTC. The chain is built from TRBV6-5 and TRBJ2-7; D may be TRBD2 (6 bases). The CDR3 is made up of 15 amino acids. Trimming pared 8 bases from V and 4 bases from J, leaving 21 bases between. Germline values: CDR1 MNHEY, CDR2 SVGAGI.

In the case of this clone: Other DNA sequences in this specimen translate into the identical CDR3. The rearrangement uses TRBV5-1 and TRBJ2-7, with 10 bases fitting TRBD1. The CDR3 runs to 14 residues. The germline CDR1 and CDR2 sequences are SGHRS and YFSETQ. V gave up 3 bases and J gave up 3 bases; unmatched junction bases: 3. The chain's CDR3 is CASSSDRGGYEQYF. CDR3 DNA: TGCGCCAGCAGCTCGGACAGGGGGGGCTACGAGCAGTACTTC.

The chain has TRBV18 and TRBJ2-3; 10 positions match TRBD2. The CDR3 extends over 16 amino acids. The V segment lost 3 bases and the J segment 4 bases; nucleotides outside the gene matches: 7. Germline CDR1 reads KGHSH; CDR2 reads LQKENI. The CDR3 DNA sequence: TGTGCCAGCTCACCCGTTCTAGCGGGGGTCGCAGATACGCAGTATTTT. This sequence encodes CASSPVLAGVADTQYF.

V usage is TRBV25-1 and J usage is TRBJ2-3; D is perhaps TRBD1 (5 bases). The CDR3 totals 15 residues. The germline gives CDR1 MGHDK, CDR2 SYGVNS. Trimming cost V 2 bases and J 4 bases, with 13 bases left between them. CDR3 region: CASSEDRQGPDTQYF. The CDR3 DNA reads TGTGCCAGCAGTGAAGACCGGCAGGGCCCAGATACGCAGTATTTT.

The J gene is TRBJ1-1, the V gene TRBV6-1; TRBD1 is a possible D gene (6 bases). The V and J ends lost 3 bases and 4 bases respectively, with 12 bases between them. The germline V gene encodes CDR1 MNHNS and CDR2 SASEGT. There are 14 residues in the CDR3. This chain's CDR3 is CASSDVRGITEAFF. The CDR3 DNA follows: TGTGCCAGCAGTGATGTCAGGGGCATCACTGAAGCTTTCTTT.

The V and J genes are TRBV19 and TRBJ2-7; 10 bases agree with TRBD2. This CDR3 region has 15 residues. The trim removed 4 bases at V and 6 bases at J, leaving 9 bases unmatched. Germline CDR1 is LNHDA and CDR2 is SQIVND (reference sequence). CDR3: CASSTLAGGSGEQYF. For the CDR3, the DNA is TGTGCCAGTAGTACGTTAGCGGGGGGTAGCGGCGAGCAGTACTTC.

This chain links TRBV30 with TRBJ1-6; TRBD1 agrees at 9 bases. CDR1 is GTSNPN, CDR2 SVGIG, per germline (reference sequence). This CDR3 is 17 amino acids long. J lost 0 bases, V lost 3 bases, and 6 bases had no gene match. The CDR3 here is CAWRDDRGSSYNSPLHF. The CDR3 nucleotides are TGTGCCTGGAGGGACGACAGGGGGAGCTCCTATAATTCACCCCTCCACTTT.

The J gene is TRBJ1-4, the V gene TRBV19; 8 bases match TRBD1. CDR1 is LNHDA, CDR2 SQIVND, per germline (reference sequence). V shed 5 bases and J 5 bases; nucleotides not matched to a gene: 4. This CDR3 has 14 amino acids. The CDR3 DNA sequence: TGTGCCAGTAGTCGGACAGGGCTCAATGAAAAACTGTTTTTT. Protein sequence: CASSRTGLNEKLFF.

The gene calls are TRBV4-1 and TRBJ2-7, with 13 bases identical to TRBD2. In germline, CDR1 is MGHRA, CDR2 YSYEKL. The junction had 6 bases not matched to a gene; V was cut back by 1 base and J by 0 bases. CDR3 length: 18 amino acids. This CDR3 is CASSQGTSGGYSSYEQYF. The CDR3 DNA reads TGCGCCAGCAGCCAAGGGACTAGCGGGGGCTATAGCTCCTACGAGCAGTACTTC.

This clone was recorded once. The rearrangement joins TRBV5-1 to TRBJ2-7, with D perhaps matching TRBD1 (6 bases). Germline V gene sequence: CDR1 SGHRS, CDR2 YFSETQ. This CDR3 spans 15 amino acids. V lost 0 bases and J lost 5, with 15 bases in between. CDR3 amino acids: CASSLEPGAPHEQYF. The CDR3 DNA reads TGCGCCAGCAGCTTGGAGCCAGGGGCGCCCCACGAGCAGTACTTC.

The rearrangement uses TRBV25-1 and TRBJ2-1, with 7 bases fitting TRBD1. J was trimmed by 5 bases and V by 3 bases; bases with no gene match: 10. Germline CDR1 is MGHDK and CDR2 is SYGVNS. The CDR3 loop spans 16 amino acids. CDR3 in amino acids: CASSDKTGRFHNEQFF. The CDR3 bases are TGTGCCAGCAGTGATAAGACAGGGCGGTTTCACAATGAGCAGTTCTTC.

The sample holds one count of this clone. CDR3 nucleotide sequence: TGCGCCAGCAGCTTGGCAGGGATAATGAACACTGAAGCTTTCTTT. It translates to CASSLAGIMNTEAFF. The chain uses TRBV5-1 and TRBJ1-1, with D possibly TRBD1 on 5 matching bases. Germline CDR1 reads SGHRS; CDR2 reads YFSETQ. The CDR3 is 15 amino acids. V was shortened by 0 bases and J by 0 bases, with 9 bases between the two germline ends.